The sequence of this TCR beta chain was determined in a study of regulatory T cells in long-lasting Graves disease. Regarding time point: newly diagnosed GD, antithyroid drugs for less than 3 months. With RNA extracted from PBMCs as input, the TCR library was made. CDR1 DFQATT and CDR2 SNEGSKA come from the germline V gene (reference sequence). The CDR3 covers 13 residues. V shed 7 bases and J shed 7 bases, with 16 bases lying between them. In building TCR beta libraries, iRepertoire HTBI primers were used together with Arm-PCR of CDR3 regions. TCRdb called the multiplex PCR reads again in MiXCR, with one record for every CDR3 protein. The sample has 390,000 or so distinct CDR3 sequences, 12% seen once. This clonotype was seen repeatedly, ten times or more. This sample also belongs to another study, concerning T cells in Graves' hyperthyroidism and ophthalmopathy. From that paper: Diagnoses were established using clinical symptoms, serum thyroxine and TRAb, thyroid ultrasound and orbital computed tomography.

The receptor was isolated from a woman in her late teens or twenties with Graves disease. This specimen consisted of peripheral blood mononuclear cells (PBMCs), obtained at new diagnosis, from a patient treated with antithyroid drugs. This chain joins TRBV20-1 and TRBJ1-4, with D possibly TRBD1 on 6 matching bases. CDR3 residues: CSGSPRGGEKLFF. The CDR3 DNA reads TGCAGTGGAAGCCCTCGAGGGGGTGAAAAACTGTTTTTT.